This T cell receptor (beta chain) was sequenced for a study of cytomegalovirus exposure and HLA in healthy donors. Findings and limits, study-wide: Reportedly, cytomegalovirus status was diagnosed with high sensitivity and specificity. Cytomegalovirus-associated TCR beta chains were listed, numbering 164.

Measured with immunoSEQ multiplex PCR; TCRdb has only the in-frame clones, and not every one. The table has 150,000 to 200,000 clones, around nine tenths seen once. The germline V gene encodes CDR1 LNHDA and CDR2 SQIVND (reference sequence). Trimming took off 5 bases at V and 6 bases at J, with 12 bases between the two ends. This CDR3 has 13 amino acids. To note about this clone: Its cognate antigen is unknown.

V usage is TRBV19 and J usage is TRBJ2-3; TRBD2 is a possible D gene (5 bases). The sequenced sample consisted of PBMCs. This clonotype was obtained from a woman between 18 and 29 years old in good health and CMV-seronegative. The CDR3 DNA is TGTGCCAGTAGTGGAGATACTAGGGATACGCAGTATTTT. Encoded protein: CASSGDTRDTQYF.